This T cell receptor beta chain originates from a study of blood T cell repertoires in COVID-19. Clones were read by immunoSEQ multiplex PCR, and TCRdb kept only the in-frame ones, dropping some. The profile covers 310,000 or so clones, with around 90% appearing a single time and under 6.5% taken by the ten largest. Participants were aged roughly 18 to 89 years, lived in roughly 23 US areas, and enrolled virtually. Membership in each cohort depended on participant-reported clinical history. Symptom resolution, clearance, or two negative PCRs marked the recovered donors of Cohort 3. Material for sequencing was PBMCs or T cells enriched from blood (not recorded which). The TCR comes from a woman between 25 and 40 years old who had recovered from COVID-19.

The CDR3 loop is CASSPGQRAANEKLFF. The CDR3 DNA reads as TGTGCCAGCAGTCCGGGACAGCGGGCGGCTAATGAAAAACTGTTTTTT. The rearrangement uses TRBV27 and TRBJ1-4; 7 bases match TRBD1. CDR1 is MNHEY and CDR2 is SMNVEV in the germline V gene (reference sequence). This CDR3 has 16 amino acids. V lost 5 bases and J lost 3; bases outside the gene matches: 9.